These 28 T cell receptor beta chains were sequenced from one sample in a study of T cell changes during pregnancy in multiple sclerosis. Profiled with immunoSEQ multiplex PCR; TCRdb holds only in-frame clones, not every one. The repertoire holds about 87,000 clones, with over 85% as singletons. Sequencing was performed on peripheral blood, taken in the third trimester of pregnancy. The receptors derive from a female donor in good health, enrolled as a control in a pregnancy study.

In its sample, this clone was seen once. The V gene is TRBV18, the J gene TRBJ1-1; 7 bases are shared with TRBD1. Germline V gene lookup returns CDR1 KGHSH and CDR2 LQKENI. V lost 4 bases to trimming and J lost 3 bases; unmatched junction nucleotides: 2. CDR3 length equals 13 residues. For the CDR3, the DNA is TGTGCCAGCTCACGTACAGGGGACACTGAAGCTTTCTTT. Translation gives CASSRTGDTEAFF.

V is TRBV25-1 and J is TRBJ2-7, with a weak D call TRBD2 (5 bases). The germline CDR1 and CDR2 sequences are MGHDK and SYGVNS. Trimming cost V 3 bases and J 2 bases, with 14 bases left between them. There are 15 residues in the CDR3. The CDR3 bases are TGTGCCAGCAGTGACACCCGGGGAAGGACCTACGAGCAGTACTTC. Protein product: CASSDTRGRTYEQYF.

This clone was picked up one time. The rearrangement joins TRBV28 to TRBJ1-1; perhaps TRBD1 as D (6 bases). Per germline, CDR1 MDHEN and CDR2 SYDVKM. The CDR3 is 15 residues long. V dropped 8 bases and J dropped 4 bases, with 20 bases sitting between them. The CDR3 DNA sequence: TGTGCCAGCGTTCCCCCGGGGAGGGGGAGCACTGAAGCTTTCTTT. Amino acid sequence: CASVPPGRGSTEAFF.

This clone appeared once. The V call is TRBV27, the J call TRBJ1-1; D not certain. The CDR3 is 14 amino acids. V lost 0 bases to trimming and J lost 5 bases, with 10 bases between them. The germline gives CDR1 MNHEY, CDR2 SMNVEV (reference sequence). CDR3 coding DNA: TGTGCCAGCAGTTTATCCCTTCGGGGAACTGAAGCTTTCTTT. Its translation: CASSLSLRGTEAFF.

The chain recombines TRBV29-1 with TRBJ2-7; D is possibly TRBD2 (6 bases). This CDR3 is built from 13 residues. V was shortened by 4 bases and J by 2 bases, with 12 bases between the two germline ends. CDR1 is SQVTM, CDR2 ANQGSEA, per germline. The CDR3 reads CSVVVGRPYEQYF. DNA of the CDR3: TGCAGCGTTGTCGTAGGGAGGCCCTACGAGCAGTACTTC.

Written as DNA, the CDR3 is TGTGCCAGCAGTCCCTCGGGGGGGGGACAGGGACAGCCCCAGCATTTT. It codes for CASSPSGGGQGQPQHF. This chain joins TRBV28 and TRBJ1-5, with 9 nucleotides matching TRBD1. The CDR3 is 16 residues long. Trimming removed 5 bases from V and 7 bases from J; junction bases left unmatched: 12. The germline gives CDR1 MDHEN, CDR2 SYDVKM.

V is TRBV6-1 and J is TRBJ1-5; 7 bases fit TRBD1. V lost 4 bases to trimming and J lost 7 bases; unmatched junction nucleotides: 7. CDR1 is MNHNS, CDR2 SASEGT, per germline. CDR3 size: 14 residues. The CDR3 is CASSVGDRVQPQHF. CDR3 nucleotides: TGTGCCAGCAGTGTTGGGGACAGAGTACAGCCCCAGCATTTT.

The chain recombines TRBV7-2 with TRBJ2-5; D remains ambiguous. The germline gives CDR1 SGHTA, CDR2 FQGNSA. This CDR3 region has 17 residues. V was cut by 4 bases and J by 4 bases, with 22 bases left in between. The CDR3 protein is CASSSGLASARRETQYF. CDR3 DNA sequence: TGTGCCAGCAGCTCCGGCCTTGCATCTGCGAGGAGAGAGACCCAGTACTTC.

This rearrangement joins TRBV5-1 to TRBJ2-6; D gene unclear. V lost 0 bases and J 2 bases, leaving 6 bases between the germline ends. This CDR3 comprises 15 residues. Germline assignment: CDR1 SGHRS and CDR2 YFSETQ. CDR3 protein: CASSLELAGANVLTF. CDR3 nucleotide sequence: TGCGCCAGCAGCTTGGAACTCGCTGGGGCCAACGTCCTGACTTTC. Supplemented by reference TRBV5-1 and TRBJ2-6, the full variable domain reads KAGVTQTPRYLIKTRGQQVTLSCSPISGHRSVSWYQQTPGQGLQFLFEYFSETQRNKGNFPGRFSGRQFSNSRSEMNVSTLELGDSALYLCASSLELAGANVLTFGAGSRLTVL.

The CDR3 loop reads CASRKTQGARVSNQPQHF. The CDR3 region has the DNA TGTGCCAGCAGAAAGACACAGGGGGCGAGGGTAAGCAATCAGCCCCAGCATTTT. The J gene is TRBJ1-5, the V gene TRBV28; 9 bases match TRBD1. The CDR3 has 18 amino acids. Germline CDR1 reads MDHEN; CDR2 reads SYDVKM. The V segment lost 6 bases and the J segment 1 base; nucleotides outside the gene matches: 13.

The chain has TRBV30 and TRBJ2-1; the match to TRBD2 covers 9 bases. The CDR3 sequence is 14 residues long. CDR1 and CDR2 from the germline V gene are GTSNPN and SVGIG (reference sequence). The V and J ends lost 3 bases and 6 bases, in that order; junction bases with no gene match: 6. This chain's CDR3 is CAWRLAGGPNEQFF. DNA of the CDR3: TGTGCCTGGAGGTTGGCGGGAGGGCCCAATGAGCAGTTCTTC.

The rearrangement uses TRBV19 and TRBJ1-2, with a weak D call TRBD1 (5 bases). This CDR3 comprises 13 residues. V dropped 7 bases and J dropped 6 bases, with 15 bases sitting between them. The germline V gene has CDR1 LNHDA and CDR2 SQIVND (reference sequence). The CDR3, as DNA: TGTGCCAGTACCCTGCGAAGGGGCGATGGCTACACCTTC. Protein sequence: CASTLRRGDGYTF.

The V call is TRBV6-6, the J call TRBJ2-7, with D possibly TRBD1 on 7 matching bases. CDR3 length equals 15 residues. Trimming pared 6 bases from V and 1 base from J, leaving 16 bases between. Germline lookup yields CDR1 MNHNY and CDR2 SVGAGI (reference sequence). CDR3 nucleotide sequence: TGTGCCAGCAGACTCAGGGGGGTCGGGTCCTACGAGCAGTACTTC. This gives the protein CASRLRGVGSYEQYF.

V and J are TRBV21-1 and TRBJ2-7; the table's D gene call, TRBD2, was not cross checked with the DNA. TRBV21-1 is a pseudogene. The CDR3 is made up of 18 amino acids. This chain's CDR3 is CASSKGPPLRDSGYEQYF. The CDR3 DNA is TGTGCCAGCAGCAAAGGACCCCCACTGCGGGACTCTGGGTACGAGCAGTACTTC.

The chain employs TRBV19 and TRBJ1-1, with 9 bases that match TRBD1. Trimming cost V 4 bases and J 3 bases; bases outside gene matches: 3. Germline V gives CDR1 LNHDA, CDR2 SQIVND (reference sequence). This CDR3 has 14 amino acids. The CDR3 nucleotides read TGTGCCAGTAGTAGGACAGGGGCGTACACTGAAGCTTTCTTT. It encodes CASSRTGAYTEAFF.

The CDR3 bases are TGCGCCAGATTTCCTAGCGGGAGGCTCTACGAGCAGTACTTC. Amino acids: CARFPSGRLYEQYF. The rearrangement uses TRBV10-1 and TRBJ2-7; 11 bases agree with TRBD2. Germline V lookup: CDR1 WNHNN, CDR2 SYGVQD (reference sequence). Germline trimming cut 9 bases from V and 3 bases from J; bases unmatched to any gene: 7. This CDR3 spans 14 amino acids.

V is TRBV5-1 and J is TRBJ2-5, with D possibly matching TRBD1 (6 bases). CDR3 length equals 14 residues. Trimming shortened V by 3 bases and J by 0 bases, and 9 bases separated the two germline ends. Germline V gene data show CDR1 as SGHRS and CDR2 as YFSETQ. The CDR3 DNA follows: TGCGCCAGCAGCTCAACAGGGTACCAAGAGACCCAGTACTTC. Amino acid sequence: CASSSTGYQETQYF.

CDR3 bases: TGCGCCAGCAGCTTGGGGACAGGGGCCGAAGCTAACTATGGCTACACCTTC. It yields the protein CASSLGTGAEANYGYTF. J is TRBJ1-2 and V is TRBV5-1; 9 positions match TRBD1. Germline CDR1 and CDR2: SGHRS and YFSETQ. The CDR3 loop spans 17 amino acids. Trimming cost V 0 bases and J 0 bases; bases outside gene matches: 6.

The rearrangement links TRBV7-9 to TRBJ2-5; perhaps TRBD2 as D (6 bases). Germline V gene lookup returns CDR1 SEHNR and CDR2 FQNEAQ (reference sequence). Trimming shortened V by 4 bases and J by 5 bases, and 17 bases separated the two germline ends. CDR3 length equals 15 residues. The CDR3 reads CASSSGTFGGETQYF. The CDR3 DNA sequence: TGTGCCAGCAGCTCCGGGACTTTCGGCGGGGAGACCCAGTACTTC.

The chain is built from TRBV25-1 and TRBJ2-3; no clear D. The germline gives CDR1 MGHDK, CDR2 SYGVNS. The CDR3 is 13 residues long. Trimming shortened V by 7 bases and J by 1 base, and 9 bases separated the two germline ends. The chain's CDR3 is CASTEAGTDTQYF. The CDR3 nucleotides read TGTGCCAGCACAGAGGCTGGCACAGATACGCAGTATTTT. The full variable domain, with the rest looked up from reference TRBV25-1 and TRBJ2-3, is EADIYQTPRYLVIGTGKKITLECSQTMGHDKMYWYQQDPGMELHLIHYSYGVNSTEKGDLSSESTVSRIRTEHFPLTLESARPSHTSQYLCASTEAGTDTQYFGPGTRLTVL.

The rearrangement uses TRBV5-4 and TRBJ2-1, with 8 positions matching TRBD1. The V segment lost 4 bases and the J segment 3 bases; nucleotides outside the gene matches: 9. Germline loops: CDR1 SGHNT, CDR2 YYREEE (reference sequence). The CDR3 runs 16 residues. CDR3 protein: CASSPGTGGNYNEQFF. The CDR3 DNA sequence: TGTGCCAGCAGCCCCGGTACAGGGGGTAACTACAATGAGCAGTTCTTC.

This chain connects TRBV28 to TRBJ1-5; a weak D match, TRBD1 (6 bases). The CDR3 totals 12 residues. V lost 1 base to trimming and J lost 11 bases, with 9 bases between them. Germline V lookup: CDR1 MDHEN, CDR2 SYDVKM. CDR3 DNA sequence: TGTGCCAGCAGTTTATCTACAGGGACCCAGCATTTT. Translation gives CASSLSTGTQHF.

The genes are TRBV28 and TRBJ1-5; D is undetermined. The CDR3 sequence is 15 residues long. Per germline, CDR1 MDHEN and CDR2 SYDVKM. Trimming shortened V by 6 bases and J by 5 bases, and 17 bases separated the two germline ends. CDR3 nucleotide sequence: TGTGCCAGCAGCCCCAGAGAGGGATTAGATCAGCCCCAGCATTTT. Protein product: CASSPREGLDQPQHF.

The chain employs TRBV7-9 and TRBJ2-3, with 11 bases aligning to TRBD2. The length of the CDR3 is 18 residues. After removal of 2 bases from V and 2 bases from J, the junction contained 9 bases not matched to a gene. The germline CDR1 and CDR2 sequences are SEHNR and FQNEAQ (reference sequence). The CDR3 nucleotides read TGTGCCAGCAGCTTACCGCGCGTAGCGGGAGGGACCACAGATACGCAGTATTTT. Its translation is CASSLPRVAGGTTDTQYF.

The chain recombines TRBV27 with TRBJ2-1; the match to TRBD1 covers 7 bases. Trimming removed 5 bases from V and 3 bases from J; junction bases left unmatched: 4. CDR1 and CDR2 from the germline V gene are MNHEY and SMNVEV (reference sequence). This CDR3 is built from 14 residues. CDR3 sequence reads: CASSNRDSYNEQFF. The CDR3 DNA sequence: TGTGCCAGCAGTAACCGGGACAGCTACAATGAGCAGTTCTTC.

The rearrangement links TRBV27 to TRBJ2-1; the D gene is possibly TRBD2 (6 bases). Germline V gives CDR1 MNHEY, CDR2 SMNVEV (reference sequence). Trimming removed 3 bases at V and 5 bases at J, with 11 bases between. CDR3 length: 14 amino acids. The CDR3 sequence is CASSFPSVNNEQFF. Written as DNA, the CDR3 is TGTGCCAGCAGTTTTCCTAGCGTAAACAATGAGCAGTTCTTC.

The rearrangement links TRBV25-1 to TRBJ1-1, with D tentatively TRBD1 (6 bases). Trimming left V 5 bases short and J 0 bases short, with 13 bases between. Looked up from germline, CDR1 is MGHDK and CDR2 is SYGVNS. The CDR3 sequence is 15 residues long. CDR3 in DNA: TGTGCCAGCAGTCCTCCGAGGGGGATGAACACTGAAGCTTTCTTT. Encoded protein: CASSPPRGMNTEAFF.

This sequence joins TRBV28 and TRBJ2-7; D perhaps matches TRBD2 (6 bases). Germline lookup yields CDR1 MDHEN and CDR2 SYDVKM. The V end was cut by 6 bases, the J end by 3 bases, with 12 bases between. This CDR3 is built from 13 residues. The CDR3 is CASSRSGSYEQYF. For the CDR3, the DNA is TGTGCCAGCAGCCGTAGCGGAAGCTACGAGCAGTACTTC.